This entry lists 9 T cell receptor beta chains sequenced from one sample in a study of blood T cell repertoires in COVID-19. Clones were read by immunoSEQ multiplex PCR, and TCRdb kept only the in-frame ones, dropping some. The table has 500,000 to 600,000 clones, roughly nine tenths seen once. Sample: peripheral blood. The origin of the receptors is a woman aged 45-59 years with COVID-19, enrolled during active disease.

This chain links TRBV5-4 with TRBJ2-7, with TRBD1 matching 10 bases. Germline trimming cut 4 bases from V and 4 bases from J; bases unmatched to any gene: 8. Germline CDR1 and CDR2: SGHNT and YYREEE (reference sequence). The CDR3 spans 15 residues. The chain's CDR3 is CASSADRGLRYEQYF. DNA of the CDR3: TGTGCCAGCAGCGCAGACAGGGGGCTGAGGTACGAGCAGTACTTC.

The chain uses TRBV27 and TRBJ2-7, with D possibly being TRBD1 (7 bases). Germline-derived CDR1 and CDR2 are MNHEY and SMNVEV (reference sequence). With 6 bases removed from V and 8 bases from J, the gap between germline ends came to 20 bases. The CDR3 has 14 amino acids. The CDR3 here is CASRRRQGAGQQYF. DNA of the CDR3: TGTGCCAGCAGACGACGACAGGGCGCGGGGCAGCAGTACTTC.

This clone was seen a few times. The CDR3 reads CASSEAAGNSPLHF. Written as DNA, the CDR3 is TGTGCCAGTAGTGAGGCAGCCGGTAATTCACCCCTCCACTTT. The chain links TRBV19 to TRBJ1-6; D remains ambiguous. Germline-derived CDR1 and CDR2 are LNHDA and SQIVND (reference sequence). The CDR3 sequence is 14 residues long. The V and J ends lost 5 bases and 6 bases respectively, with 11 bases between them.

This clone was recorded once. The gene calls are TRBV5-1 and TRBJ2-1; 7 bases align to TRBD2. Germline CDR1 is SGHRS and CDR2 is YFSETQ. The CDR3 runs 16 residues. Trimming at V came to 1 base and at J to 3 bases, leaving 7 bases not matched to a gene. CDR3 sequence (DNA): TGCGCCAGCAGCTTGCGTGTAACGGGGGGCTACAATGAGCAGTTCTTC. This gives the protein CASSLRVTGGYNEQFF.

The rearrangement uses TRBV28 and TRBJ1-1; 7 positions match TRBD1. V lost 6 bases, J lost 1 base, and 11 bases stayed unmatched. The CDR3 loop spans 16 amino acids. Germline V gene lookup returns CDR1 MDHEN and CDR2 SYDVKM. CDR3 coding DNA: TGTGCCAGCAGCCTCCCCCCGGGACAGTCGAACACTGAAGCTTTCTTT. Protein: CASSLPPGQSNTEAFF.

V gene TRBV11-2 combines with J gene TRBJ2-7; a weak D match, TRBD2 (6 bases). Trimming stripped 2 bases from V and 2 bases from J, with 10 bases between. The length of the CDR3 is 14 residues. The V gene's germline CDR1 is SGHAT and CDR2 FQNNGV. CDR3 DNA sequence: TGTGCCAGCAGCTTATACGCGGGGACCTACGAGCAGTACTTC. Protein: CASSLYAGTYEQYF.

CDR3 coding DNA: TGTGCCAGCCGGTGGGACAGGGCGAACGAGCAGTACTTC. This encodes CASRWDRANEQYF. The chain uses TRBV2 and TRBJ2-7; 9 bases are a match to TRBD1. The V segment lost 8 bases and the J segment 5 bases; nucleotides outside the gene matches: 7. The germline V gene encodes CDR1 SNHLY and CDR2 FYNNEI. The CDR3 loop spans 13 amino acids. Variable domain in full (rest from reference TRBV2 and TRBJ2-7): EPEVTQTPSHQVTQMGQEVILRCVPISNHLYFYWYRQILGQKVEFLVSFYNNEISEKSEIFDDQFSVERPDGSNFTLKIRSTKLEDSAMYFCASRWDRANEQYFGPGTRLTVT.

V gene TRBV4-2 combines with J gene TRBJ1-4, with 7 bases aligning to TRBD1. V was clipped by 0 bases and J by 7 bases; unmatched bases: 8. The V gene's germline CDR1 is LGHNA and CDR2 YNFKEQ. CDR3 length equals 16 residues. CDR3 loop: CASSQEARQGGEKLFF. CDR3 DNA: TGTGCCAGCAGCCAAGAGGCTAGACAGGGAGGTGAAAAACTGTTTTTT.

V and J are TRBV3-1 (or the pseudogene TRBV3-2) and TRBJ2-7; 9 bases are shared with TRBD1. This CDR3 has 16 residues. Germline trimming cut 4 bases from V and 0 bases from J; bases unmatched to any gene: 7. The germline V gene has CDR1 LGHDT and CDR2 YNNKEL (reference sequence). This CDR3 is CASSPRDRAGSYEQYF. The CDR3 nucleotides are TGTGCCAGCAGCCCCCGGGACAGGGCCGGCTCCTACGAGCAGTACTTC.